Listed here are 12 T cell receptor beta chains from one sample, sequenced in a study of technical replicates of blood from several donors. Assay used: immunoSEQ multiplex PCR; TCRdb lists only in-frame clones, some missing. The table includes about 83,000 clones, just over 90% detected once. The sample was T cells isolated from PBMCs. The receptors here all came from a human donor in good health.

This clone showed up just once. This rearrangement joins TRBV29-1 to TRBJ1-2, with 8 bases lining up with TRBD1. There are 15 residues in the CDR3. V lost 4 bases to trimming and J lost 0 bases; unmatched junction nucleotides: 7. From germline, CDR1 is SQVTM and CDR2 ANQGSEA. This CDR3 reads CSVVGQGVPNYGYTF. The CDR3 DNA reads TGCAGCGTTGTAGGACAGGGAGTCCCTAACTATGGCTACACCTTC.

The chain joins TRBV10-3 to TRBJ1-2; D uncertain. This CDR3 region has 14 residues. The germline gives CDR1 ENHRY, CDR2 SYGVKD. V lost 2 bases, J lost 6 bases, and 13 bases lay in between. CDR3 nucleotides: TGTGCCATCAGTGAGGGGGAGGGCACCGATGGCTACACCTTC. Translated: CAISEGEGTDGYTF.

In this sample, this clone turned up once. The V and J genes are TRBV5-1 and TRBJ2-1; D gene unclear. Per the germline V gene, CDR1 is SGHRS and CDR2 is YFSETQ. The CDR3 is 12 residues long. Trimming removed 1 base from V and 7 bases from J, with 6 bases in between. The CDR3 bases are TGCGCCAGCAGCTTGTCAGTGAATGAGCAGTTCTTC. Amino acids: CASSLSVNEQFF. Full variable domain (missing parts from reference TRBV5-1 and TRBJ2-1): KAGVTQTPRYLIKTRGQQVTLSCSPISGHRSVSWYQQTPGQGLQFLFEYFSETQRNKGNFPGRFSGRQFSNSRSEMNVSTLELGDSALYLCASSLSVNEQFFGPGTRLTVL.

Only one count was recorded for this clone. The V call is TRBV10-3, the J call TRBJ1-2, with TRBD1 matching over 9 bases. V lost 10 bases to trimming and J lost 2 bases; unmatched junction nucleotides: 11. Germline V gives CDR1 ENHRY, CDR2 SYGVKD. The CDR3 has 15 residues. The CDR3 bases are TGTGCCACCAGGGACAGGGCATCAATAAACTATGGCTACACCTTC. As protein: CATRDRASINYGYTF.

The V call is TRBV27, the J call TRBJ1-1; tentative D call: TRBD1 (5 bases). V lost 2 bases to trimming and J lost 8 bases, with 12 bases between them. The CDR3 contains 13 residues. Germline loops: CDR1 MNHEY, CDR2 SMNVEV (reference sequence). CDR3: CASSLGTGVEAFF. The CDR3, as DNA: TGTGCCAGCAGTTTAGGCACGGGGGTGGAAGCTTTCTTT.

This chain connects TRBV4-1 to TRBJ2-1; 12 nucleotides match TRBD2. Germline assignment: CDR1 MGHRA and CDR2 YSYEKL. The CDR3 totals 17 residues. With V trimmed by 3 bases and J by 2 bases, 5 bases remained unmatched. CDR3 sequence: CASSQKRLAGAYNEQFF. DNA for the CDR3: TGCGCCAGCAGCCAGAAGCGACTAGCGGGAGCCTACAATGAGCAGTTCTTC.

The gene calls are TRBV29-1 and TRBJ1-2; D uncertain. The length of the CDR3 is 11 residues. Germline lookup yields CDR1 SQVTM and CDR2 ANQGSEA. V was trimmed by 5 bases and J by 8 bases, leaving 12 bases between them. The CDR3 spells CSVRVSEGYTF. Here the CDR3 DNA reads TGCAGCGTTCGGGTTTCTGAGGGCTACACCTTC.

This clone has only a few counts. CDR3 nucleotides: TGCAGCGGAAAGGGGATGAACACTGAAGCTTTCTTT. This codes for CSGKGMNTEAFF. The chain recombines TRBV29-1 with TRBJ1-1, with TRBD1 as a possible D gene (5 bases). Germline CDR1 is SQVTM and CDR2 is ANQGSEA. The CDR3 spans 12 residues. The V end lost 7 bases, the J end lost 0 bases, and 9 bases lay between the germline ends.

V is TRBV11-3 and J is TRBJ2-7; tentatively, D is TRBD2 (6 bases). V gave up 0 bases and J gave up 3 bases, with 9 bases separating them. There are 14 residues in the CDR3. Germline V gene sequence: CDR1 SGHNT, CDR2 YENEEA. CDR3 coding DNA: TGTGCCAGCAGCTTAGAGGCGGGAAACTACGAGCAGTACTTC. Translated, it gives CASSLEAGNYEQYF.

The chain couples TRBV19 to TRBJ2-7; TRBD1 aligns across 9 bases. The CDR3 has 14 amino acids. Germline CDR1 is LNHDA and CDR2 is SQIVND (reference sequence). The V segment lost 5 bases and the J segment 3 bases; nucleotides outside the gene matches: 5. In DNA form, the CDR3 reads TGTGCCAGTAGTGTTACGGGACAGGGCTACGAGCAGTACTTC. Its protein is CASSVTGQGYEQYF.

With respect to this clone: Other DNA sequences of this sample code for an identical CDR3. V and J are TRBV9 and TRBJ2-3, with TRBD2 as a possible D gene (5 bases). Germline V gives CDR1 SGDLS, CDR2 YYNGEE. This CDR3 spans 12 amino acids. The V end was cut by 0 bases, the J end by 6 bases, with 5 bases between. CDR3 DNA sequence: TGTGCCAGCAGCGTAGGCGGGGATACGCAGTATTTT. Translating gives CASSVGGDTQYF.

The V and J genes are TRBV10-3 and TRBJ2-5; TRBD1 matches at 9 bases. The CDR3 sequence is 13 residues long. CDR1 and CDR2 from the germline V gene are ENHRY and SYGVKD. The J segment lost 3 bases and the V segment lost 6 bases, leaving 2 bases of the junction unmatched. CDR3 amino acids: CAIRGQGKETQYF. CDR3 nucleotide sequence: TGTGCCATCAGGGGACAGGGCAAAGAGACCCAGTACTTC.